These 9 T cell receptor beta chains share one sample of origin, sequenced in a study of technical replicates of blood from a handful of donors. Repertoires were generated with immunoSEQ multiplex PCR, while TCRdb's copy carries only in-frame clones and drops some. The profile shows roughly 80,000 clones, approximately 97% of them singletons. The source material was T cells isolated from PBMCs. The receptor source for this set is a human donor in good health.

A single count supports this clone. CDR3 DNA sequence: TGTGCCAGCAGCCCTTCTTCAGCTAGTGGCGATGAGCAGTTCTTC. This sequence encodes CASSPSSASGDEQFF. The chain employs TRBV9 and TRBJ2-1; D unresolved. Germline V gives CDR1 SGDLS, CDR2 YYNGEE. The CDR3 sequence is 15 residues long. Trimming removed 4 bases from V and 8 bases from J, with 19 bases in between.

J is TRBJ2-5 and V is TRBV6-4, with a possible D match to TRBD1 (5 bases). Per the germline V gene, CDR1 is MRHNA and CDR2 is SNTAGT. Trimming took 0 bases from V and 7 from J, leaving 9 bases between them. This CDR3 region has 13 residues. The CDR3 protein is CASSDSDTGTQYF. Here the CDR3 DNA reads TGTGCCAGCAGTGACTCGGACACAGGGACCCAGTACTTC.

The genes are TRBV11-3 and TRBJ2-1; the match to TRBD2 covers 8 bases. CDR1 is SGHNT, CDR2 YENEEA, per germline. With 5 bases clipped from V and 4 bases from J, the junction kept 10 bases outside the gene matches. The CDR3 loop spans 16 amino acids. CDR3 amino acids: CASSLSPGGKYNEQFF. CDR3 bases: TGTGCCAGCAGCCTCAGCCCGGGGGGGAAATACAATGAGCAGTTCTTC.

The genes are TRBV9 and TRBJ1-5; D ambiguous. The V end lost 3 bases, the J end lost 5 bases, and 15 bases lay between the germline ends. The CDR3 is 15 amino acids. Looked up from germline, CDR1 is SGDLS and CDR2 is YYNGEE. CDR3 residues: CASSASPNQHQPQHF. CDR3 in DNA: TGTGCCAGCAGCGCGAGCCCGAACCAACATCAGCCCCAGCATTTT.

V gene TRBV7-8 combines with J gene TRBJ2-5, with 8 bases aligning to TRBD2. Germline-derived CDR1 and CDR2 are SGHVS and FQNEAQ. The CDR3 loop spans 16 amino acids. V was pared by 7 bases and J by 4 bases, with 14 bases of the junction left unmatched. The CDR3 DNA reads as TGTGCCAGCACCCCCGGGGGCGGGAGGTTAGGAGAGACCCAGTACTTC. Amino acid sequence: CASTPGGGRLGETQYF.

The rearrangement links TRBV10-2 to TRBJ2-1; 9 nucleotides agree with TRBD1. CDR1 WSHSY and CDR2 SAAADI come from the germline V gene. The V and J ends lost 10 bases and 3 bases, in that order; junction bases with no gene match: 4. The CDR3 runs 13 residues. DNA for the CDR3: TGCGCCATCCGGGACAGGGACTACAATGAGCAGTTCTTC. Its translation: CAIRDRDYNEQFF.

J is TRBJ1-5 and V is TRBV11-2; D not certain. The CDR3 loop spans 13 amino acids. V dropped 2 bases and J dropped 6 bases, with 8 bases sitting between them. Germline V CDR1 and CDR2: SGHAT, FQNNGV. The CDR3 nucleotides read TGTGCCAGCAGCTTATTTCTTCGTCAGCCCCAGCATTTT. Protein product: CASSLFLRQPQHF.

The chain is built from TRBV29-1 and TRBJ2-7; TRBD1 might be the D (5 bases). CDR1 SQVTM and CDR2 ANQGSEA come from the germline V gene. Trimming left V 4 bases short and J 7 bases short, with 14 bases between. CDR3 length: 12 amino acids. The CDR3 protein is CSVAPGLGEQYF. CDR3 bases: TGCAGCGTTGCCCCAGGGTTGGGTGAGCAGTACTTC.

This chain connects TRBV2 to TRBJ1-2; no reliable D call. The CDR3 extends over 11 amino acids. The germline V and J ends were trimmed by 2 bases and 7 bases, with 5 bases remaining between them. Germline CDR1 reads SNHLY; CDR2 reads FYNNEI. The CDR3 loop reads CASSELLGYTF. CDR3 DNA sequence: TGTGCCAGCAGTGAACTTCTTGGCTACACCTTC.